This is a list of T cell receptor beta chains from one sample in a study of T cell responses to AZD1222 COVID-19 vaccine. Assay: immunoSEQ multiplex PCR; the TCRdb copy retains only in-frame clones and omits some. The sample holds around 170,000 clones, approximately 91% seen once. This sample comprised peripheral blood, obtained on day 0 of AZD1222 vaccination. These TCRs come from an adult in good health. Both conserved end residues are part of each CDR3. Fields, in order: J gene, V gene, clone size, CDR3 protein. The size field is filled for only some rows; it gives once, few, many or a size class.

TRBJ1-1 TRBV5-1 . CASSLSPGAEAFF
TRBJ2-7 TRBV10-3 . CAIRAASGRAAEQYF
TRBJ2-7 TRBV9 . CASSAGTSGGPYEQYF
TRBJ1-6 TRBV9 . CASSSGSPSPLHF
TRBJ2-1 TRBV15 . CATEAQGPYNEQFF
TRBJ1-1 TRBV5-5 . CASSAPRVTEAFF
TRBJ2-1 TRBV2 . CASSAELAGIYNEQFF
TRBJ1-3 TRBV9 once CASSPQTGISGNTIYF
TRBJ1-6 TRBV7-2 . CASSPRNLGSPLHF
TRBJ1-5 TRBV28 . CASSSDRANQPQHF
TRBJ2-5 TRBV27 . CASSLRQGVFETQYF
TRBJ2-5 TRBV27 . CASSLRWGERETQYF
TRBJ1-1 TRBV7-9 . CASSFGDTEAFF
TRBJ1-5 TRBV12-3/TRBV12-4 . CASSSRLGEPQHF
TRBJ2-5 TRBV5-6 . CASSLAVGETQYF
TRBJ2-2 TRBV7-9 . CASSGSWPGELFF
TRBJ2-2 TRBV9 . CASSRQSGNTGELFF
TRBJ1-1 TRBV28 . CASSSLGGNTEAFF
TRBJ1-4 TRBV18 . CASSPPAASNEKLFF
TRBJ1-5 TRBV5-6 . CASRPGTGRNQPQHF
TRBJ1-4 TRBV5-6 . CASSLVPTNEKLFF
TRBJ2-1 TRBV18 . CASSPVISGGDEQFF